A single sample is the source of the 2 T cell receptor beta chains below, sequenced in a study of blood T cell repertoires in COVID-19. The repertoire was sequenced with immunoSEQ multiplex PCR; TCRdb's copy has only in-frame clones and lacks some. The data show some 300,000 clones, more than 80% seen once. Sequences were obtained from peripheral blood. These TCRs come from a woman aged 50 to 60 with COVID-19, enrolled during active disease.

The CDR3 protein is CASSESPGREGDTIYF. The CDR3 DNA is TGTGCCAGCAGTGAATCCCCCGGCCGGGAGGGAGACACCATATATTTT. The chain recombines TRBV2 with TRBJ1-3; D call uncertain. This CDR3 is built from 16 residues. Germline CDR1 SNHLY, CDR2 FYNNEI. V was pared by 2 bases and J by 8 bases, with 19 bases between.

The chain joins TRBV5-6 to TRBJ2-1, with TRBD1 identical over 7 bases. The J segment lost 0 bases and the V segment lost 4 bases, leaving 7 bases of the junction unmatched. Germline V gives CDR1 SGHDT, CDR2 YYEEEE. The CDR3 consists of 16 residues. The CDR3 DNA reads as TGTGCCAGCAGCCCCACGACAGGGAGCTCCTACAATGAGCAGTTCTTC. Its translation is CASSPTTGSSYNEQFF.